The clone carrying this T cell receptor (beta chain) has more than one count but fewer than ten. CDR1 MGHRA and CDR2 YSYEKL come from the germline V gene. There are 15 residues in the CDR3. The ends lost 3 bases at V and 2 bases at J; junction bases unmatched: 1. The sample comes from a study of blood T cell repertoires in COVID-19. The repertoire was sequenced with immunoSEQ multiplex PCR; TCRdb's copy has only in-frame clones and lacks some. The sample records over 50,000 clones, around 77% being singletons. The genes are TRBV4-1 and TRBJ2-7; 13 bases line up with TRBD2. The source material was peripheral blood. This receptor was obtained from a woman aged 70-85 years with COVID-19, enrolled during active disease. CDR3: CASSQTSGGPYEQYF. The DNA of the CDR3 is TGCGCCAGCAGCCAGACTAGCGGGGGGCCCTACGAGCAGTACTTC.